Listed below are T cell receptor beta chains from one sample, sequenced in a study of human T cells and chemical hapten exposure. TCRdb re-derived calls from the RACE reads in MiXCR, one entry per CDR3 protein. The top ten hold 11% to 15% of the sample, which has about 46,000 distinct CDR3 sequences, around a tenth seen once. This specimen was whole blood, taken in connection with sensitization to the hapten diphenylcyclopropenone (DPC). Receptor source: a woman aged 40 to 49 with alopecia areata. Some clones in this sample may be carry-over from other donors' samples. The CDR3 runs from the conserved cysteine through the conserved F or W. D genes are given only for firm matches. Size is stated for part of the rows, as once, few or many counts, or as a class when the clone is expanded.

d_gene	v_gene	j_gene	abundance	CDR3aa	CDR3nt
.	TRBV28	TRBJ2-1	many	CASSPQGGSDEQFF	TGTGCCAGCAGTCCCCAGGGGGGATCGGATGAGCAGTTCTTC
.	TRBV5-1	TRBJ1-2	.	CASSLSAEPGYGYTF	TGCGCCAGCAGCTTGTCCGCGGAGCCTGGCTATGGCTACACCTTC
TRBD2	TRBV25-1	TRBJ2-1	hyperexpanded	CASSEVASGDNEQFF	TGTGCCAGCAGTGAGGTGGCTAGCGGGGACAATGAGCAGTTCTTC
.	TRBV7-9	TRBJ1-3	few	CASSPGSSGNTIYF	TGTGCCAGCAGCCCTGGGAGCTCTGGAAACACCATATATTTT
.	TRBV19	TRBJ1-5	many	CASSIQSNQPQHF	TGTGCCAGTAGTATACAGAGCAATCAGCCCCAGCATTTT
TRBD1	TRBV18	TRBJ2-7	few	CASKDRGYPYEQYF	TGTGCCAGTAAAGACAGGGGATATCCCTACGAGCAGTACTTC
TRBD1	TRBV20-1	TRBJ1-1	few	CSAPRQGYTEAFF	TGCAGTGCTCCTCGACAGGGTTACACTGAAGCTTTCTTT
TRBD1	TRBV20-1	TRBJ2-7	few	CSARGPGQESYEQYF	TGCAGTGCTAGAGGTCCGGGACAGGAATCCTACGAGCAGTACTTC
.	TRBV7-9	TRBJ1-1	many	CASSSERLNTEAFF	TGTGCCAGCAGCTCAGAAAGATTGAACACTGAAGCTTTCTTT
.	TRBV29-1	TRBJ2-2	many	CSVTDRTGELFF	TGCAGCGTCACGGACCGGACCGGGGAGCTGTTTTTT
.	TRBV7-3	TRBJ1-5	few	CASSHKPLPGPHRLSNQPQHF	TGTGCCAGCAGCCATAAACCCCTCCCGGGCCCCCATCGACTTAGCAATCAGCCCCAGCATTTT
TRBD2	TRBV5-1	TRBJ2-1	.	CASSPGLAGGRAFF	TGCGCCAGCAGCCCGGGACTAGCGGGGGGGCGTGCGTTCTTC
.	TRBV30	TRBJ1-2	many	CAWSLTGWNYGYTF	TGTGCCTGGAGTTTGACAGGATGGAACTATGGCTACACCTTC
TRBD1	TRBV29-1	TRBJ1-5	many	CSVGDRNPGQPQHF	TGCAGCGTTGGGGACAGGAACCCCGGTCAGCCCCAGCATTTT
TRBD2	TRBV12-3/TRBV12-4	TRBJ2-3	many	CASILTSGGTDTQYF	TGTGCCAGCATCCTGACTAGCGGGGGCACAGATACGCAGTATTTT
.	TRBV6-5	TRBJ2-7	many	CASSYSVGNYEQYF	TGTGCCAGCAGTTACTCGGTCGGGAACTACGAGCAGTACTTC
.	TRBV4-1	TRBJ2-7	.	CASSQELGGQSFYEQYF	TGCGCCAGCAGCCAAGAATTGGGAGGACAGTCCTTCTACGAGCAGTACTTC
.	TRBV6-7	TRBJ1-4	many	CASSYRTTNEKLFF	TGTGCCAGCAGTTATCGGACAACTAATGAAAAACTGTTTTTT
.	TRBV14	TRBJ1-5	.	CASSQDFQPQHF	TGTGCCAGCAGCCAAGATTTCCAGCCCCAGCATTTT
.	TRBV6-2/TRBV6-3	TRBJ2-4	once	CASIGTAKNIQYF	TGTGCCAGTATCGGGACAGCCAAAAACATTCAGTACTTC
.	TRBV15	TRBJ2-2	.	CATSRDLAGRELFF	TGTGCCACCAGCAGAGATTTGGCCGGCCGGGAGCTGTTTTTT
.	TRBV27	TRBJ2-1	many	CASSLSGGNEQFF	TGTGCCAGCAGTTTATCCGGGGGCAATGAGCAGTTCTTC
.	TRBV7-2	TRBJ1-1	many	CASSRRHYRQMTMNTEAFF	TGTGCCAGCAGCCGACGTCATTATAGACAGATGACTATGAACACTGAAGCTTTCTTT
.	TRBV3-1	TRBJ2-6	many	CASSPTGPGANVLTF	TGTGCCAGCAGCCCAACAGGCCCTGGGGCCAACGTCCTGACTTTC
.	TRBV4-3	TRBJ2-7	many	CASSQDLGGGSYEQYF	TGCGCCAGCAGCCAAGATCTTGGGGGTGGATCATACGAGCAGTACTTC
.	TRBV7-9	TRBJ2-1	.	CAIPRRDGSYNEQFF	TGTGCCATCCCCCGCCGGGACGGCTCCTACAATGAGCAGTTCTTC
.	TRBV7-9	TRBJ1-3	many	CASSTRRTGSGNTIYF	TGTGCCAGCAGCACCAGAAGGACGGGCTCTGGAAACACCATATATTTT
.	TRBV27	TRBJ1-1	once	CASSTGHTEAFF	TGTGCCAGCTCCACAGGGCACACTGAAGCTTTCTTT
.	TRBV6-2/TRBV6-3	TRBJ1-4	.	CASSPAGLGGLFF	TGTGCCAGCAGCCCGGCGGGGCTTGGCGGACTGTTTTTT
.	TRBV19	TRBJ1-6	many	CASTHDSSYNSPLHF	TGTGCCAGTACCCATGACAGCTCCTATAATTCACCCCTCCACTTT
.	TRBV29-1	TRBJ2-3	many	CSVRPDSTDTQYF	TGCAGCGTCCGACCCGACAGTACCGATACGCAGTATTTT
TRBD1	TRBV28	TRBJ1-6	many	CASSSLRTGPAVDSPLHF	TGTGCCAGCAGTTCTCTCCGGACAGGACCCGCAGTCGATTCACCCCTCCACTTT
.	TRBV29-1	TRBJ2-7	many	CSVLESSYEQYF	TGCAGCGTTCTGGAGTCGTCCTACGAGCAGTACTTC
.	TRBV7-6	TRBJ1-6	many	CASSTQPSYNSPLHF	TGTGCCAGCAGCACTCAACCGAGCTATAATTCACCCCTCCACTTT
.	TRBV12-3/TRBV12-4	TRBJ2-7	.	CASSSISSYEQYF	TGTGCCAGCAGCAGTATTAGCTCCTACGAGCAGTACTTC
TRBD1	TRBV6-6	TRBJ1-4	many	CASRSRDREEKLFF	TGTGCCAGCAGATCCCGGGACAGAGAAGAAAAACTGTTTTTT
.	TRBV19	TRBJ2-7	many	CASSIAAGSDYEQYF	TGTGCCAGTAGTATAGCGGCAGGGAGTGACTACGAGCAGTACTTC
TRBD1	TRBV9	TRBJ2-5	.	CASSTTDRVETQYF	TGTGCCAGCAGCACTACGGACAGGGTAGAGACCCAGTACTTC
.	TRBV6-5	TRBJ2-7	.	CASSYYGKFHEQYF	TGTGCCAGCAGTTACTACGGGAAGTTCCACGAGCAGTACTTC
.	TRBV6-4	TRBJ2-6	few	CASSDSSHSGANVLTF	TGTGCCAGCAGTGACTCTAGCCACTCTGGGGCCAACGTCCTGACTTTC
.	TRBV3-1	TRBJ1-2	many	CASSQDRRDYGYTF	TGTGCCAGCAGCCAGGACCGACGGGACTATGGCTACACCTTC
TRBD2	TRBV4-1	TRBJ2-7	many	CASSQVTSGPYEQYF	TGCGCCAGCAGCCAAGTAACTAGCGGGCCCTACGAGCAGTACTTC
.	TRBV10-3	TRBJ2-7	.	CAIGTYEQYF	TGTGCCATCGGAACCTACGAGCAGTACTTC
.	TRBV10-3	TRBJ2-1	.	CAISESEGSRPSYNEQFF	TGTGCCATCAGTGAGTCTGAGGGGTCCCGCCCCTCCTACAATGAGCAGTTCTTC
TRBD1	TRBV12-3/TRBV12-4	TRBJ1-1	few	CASSPGGWAFF	TGTGCCAGCAGCCCAGGGGGCTGGGCTTTCTTT
.	TRBV20-1	TRBJ2-1	many	CSASGWGASSNEQFF	TGCAGTGCTAGCGGGTGGGGAGCTTCTTCGAATGAGCAGTTCTTC
TRBD1	TRBV18	TRBJ1-2	many	CASSPDRGDYGYTF	TGTGCCAGCTCACCCGACAGGGGGGACTATGGCTACACCTTC
.	TRBV29-1	TRBJ1-2	many	CSGGDEDGYTF	TGCAGCGGGGGCGATGAGGATGGCTACACCTTC
TRBD1	TRBV7-2	TRBJ2-3	few	CASKQQGQGTDTQYF	TGTGCCAGCAAGCAACAGGGGCAGGGCACAGATACGCAGTATTTT
.	TRBV7-2	TRBJ2-2	many	CASRPGGVAGELFF	TGTGCCAGCAGGCCAGGGGGGGTGGCCGGGGAGCTGTTTTTT
.	TRBV15	TRBJ1-1	.	CATKPGSGTEAFF	TGTGCCACCAAGCCAGGGAGCGGCACTGAAGCTTTCTTT
TRBD2	TRBV7-2	TRBJ2-5	many	CASSYKAGVQETQYF	TGTGCCAGCAGTTATAAAGCGGGGGTACAAGAGACCCAGTACTTC
.	TRBV20-1	TRBJ2-5	many	CSARDPGEAGRETQYF	TGCAGTGCTAGAGATCCGGGTGAAGCAGGGAGAGAGACCCAGTACTTC
.	TRBV3-1	TRBJ2-4	many	CASSQGDTQNIQYF	TGTGCCAGCAGCCAAGGGGACACCCAAAACATTCAGTACTTC
.	TRBV9	TRBJ2-7	large	CASSGPENEQYF	TGTGCCAGCAGCGGGCCCGAAAACGAGCAGTACTTC